One sample yielded the 24 T cell receptor beta chains listed below, sequenced in a study of T-cell memory formation after mild COVID-19. In TCRdb, the 5' RACE reads were re-called with MiXCR into one record per CDR3 protein. This table holds 300,000 to 350,000 distinct CDR3 sequences, approximately 19% found once. The sequencing input was PBMCs or a T cell subset sorted from them (not recorded which). These receptor sequences come from a man aged 18 to 29 who had mild COVID-19 (a few samples of this study predate the infection). Cell type and time point are not known.

The genes are TRBV5-5 and TRBJ2-3; 8 bases are a match to TRBD2. This CDR3 is built from 14 residues. Germline trimming cut 4 bases from V and 6 bases from J; bases unmatched to any gene: 7. CDR1 and CDR2 from the germline V gene are SGHKS and YYEKEE (reference sequence). The CDR3 here is CASSHPAGDDTQYF. For the CDR3, the DNA is TGTGCCAGCAGCCATCCAGCGGGGGACGATACGCAGTATTTT.

V usage is TRBV29-1 and J usage is TRBJ2-7; D gene ambiguous. V shed 7 bases and J shed 12 bases, with 19 bases lying between them. This CDR3 is built from 11 residues. Germline V gene sequence: CDR1 SQVTM, CDR2 ANQGSEA. The DNA of the CDR3 is TGCAGCGCCTCGATAAGGGCCACCCGGTACTTC. Amino acids: CSASIRATRYF.

The chain joins TRBV7-9 to TRBJ1-1, with 7 bases fitting TRBD1. The CDR3 loop spans 14 amino acids. V was pared by 7 bases and J by 3 bases, with 8 bases of the junction left unmatched. Per germline, CDR1 SEHNR and CDR2 FQNEAQ (reference sequence). CDR3 in amino acids: CASTKTGFYTEAFF. DNA for the CDR3: TGTGCCAGCACCAAGACAGGGTTTTACACTGAAGCTTTCTTT.

The chain carries TRBV27 and TRBJ2-2; 8 bases agree with TRBD2. Losses at the gene ends were 10 bases for V and 4 bases for J; bases not matched to a gene: 17. In germline, CDR1 is MNHEY, CDR2 SMNVEV (reference sequence). CDR3 size: 17 residues. CDR3 coding DNA: TGTGCCACCAAAGATCGTTTAGCGGGGACGGGCACCGGGGAGCTGTTTTTT. Amino acids: CATKDRLAGTGTGELFF.

This clonotype was counted a few times. The chain couples TRBV20-1 to TRBJ1-6; the match to TRBD1 covers 8 bases. V dropped 2 bases and J dropped 7; count of bases not matched to a gene: 13. Germline values: CDR1 DFQATT, CDR2 SNEGSKA (reference sequence). The CDR3 covers 17 residues. The CDR3 region has the DNA TGCAGTGCTAGACGGCAGGGGGCGCGTTCCCCAAATTCACCCCTCCACTTT. Amino acids: CSARRQGARSPNSPLHF.

The gene calls are TRBV20-1 and TRBJ2-7; TRBD2 aligns across 7 bases. V dropped 3 bases and J dropped 3; count of bases not matched to a gene: 5. The CDR3 covers 13 residues. From germline, CDR1 is DFQATT and CDR2 SNEGSKA (reference sequence). In DNA form, the CDR3 reads TGCAGTGCTAGGGGAGGGGCCGGCTACGAGCAGTACGTC. Its protein product is CSARGGAGYEQYV.

In regard to this clonotype: This clone may be a read error of a much larger clone one base away. This chain links TRBV7-9 with TRBJ2-5; possibly TRBD2 for D (6 bases). CDR1 and CDR2 (germline): SEHNR, FQNEAQ (reference sequence). This CDR3 spans 13 amino acids. This CDR3 reads CSSGLPTQVTQYF. CDR3 DNA sequence: TGTTCCAGCGGACTACCGACCCAAGTGACCCAGTACTTC.

V gene TRBV6-1 combines with J gene TRBJ1-4; D unresolved. Trimming removed 2 bases at V and 4 bases at J, with 11 bases between. The CDR3 runs to 15 residues. The V gene's germline CDR1 is MNHNS and CDR2 SASEGT. The CDR3 protein is CASSEWSDVNEKLFF. The CDR3 coding sequence is TGTGCCAGCAGTGAATGGTCGGACGTTAATGAAAAACTGTTTTTT.

The gene calls are TRBV29-1 and TRBJ2-2, with a tentative D call TRBD1 (6 bases). CDR3 length: 13 amino acids. Germline lookup yields CDR1 SQVTM and CDR2 ANQGSEA. Trimming removed 4 bases at V and 2 bases at J, with 8 bases between. Written as DNA, the CDR3 is TGCAGCGTTGGGACAGCCAACACCGGGGAGCTGTTTTTT. Amino acid sequence: CSVGTANTGELFF.

This clonotype was counted at least ten times. This rearrangement joins TRBV18 to TRBJ2-3, with D perhaps matching TRBD1 or TRBD2 (5 bases each). Trimming left V 3 bases short and J 4 bases short, with 14 bases between. CDR1 and CDR2 from the germline V gene are KGHSH and LQKENI. The CDR3 totals 15 residues. The CDR3 loop is CASSPPRGGADTQYF. CDR3 sequence (DNA): TGTGCCAGCTCACCCCCACGGGGCGGAGCAGATACGCAGTATTTT.

This clonotype was seen only a few times. V and J are TRBV29-1 and TRBJ2-1, with TRBD2 matching 10 bases. CDR1 SQVTM and CDR2 ANQGSEA come from the germline V gene. The length of the CDR3 is 12 residues. V dropped 7 bases and J dropped 8; count of bases not matched to a gene: 5. The CDR3 sequence: CSAGTSVYEQFF. CDR3 nucleotide sequence: TGCAGCGCCGGGACTAGCGTGTATGAGCAGTTCTTC.

This chain connects TRBV6-5 to TRBJ2-6; unclear D gene. The germline CDR1 and CDR2 sequences are MNHEY and SVGAGI. V was cut by 10 bases and J by 1 base, with 23 bases left in between. This CDR3 comprises 18 residues. CDR3: CAISYSGPGFSGANVLTF. In DNA, the CDR3 is TGTGCCATAAGCTACTCCGGGCCCGGTTTTTCTGGGGCCAACGTCCTGACTTTC.

This clonotype has only a few counts. The rearrangement links TRBV12-3 or TRBV12-4 to TRBJ2-3; tentatively, D is TRBD2 (6 bases). V was shortened by 6 bases and J by 2 bases, with 18 bases between the two germline ends. The CDR3 runs 16 residues. The DNA of the CDR3 is TGTGCCAGCAGGGCTGGGGCTAGCGATTCCACAGATACGCAGTATTTT. It is translated as CASRAGASDSTDTQYF.

The table lists this clonotype with a few counts. This chain links TRBV4-2 with TRBJ2-5; 10 bases line up with TRBD1. Germline trimming cut 3 bases from V and 3 bases from J; bases unmatched to any gene: 7. In germline, CDR1 is LGHNA, CDR2 YNFKEQ. This CDR3 is 16 amino acids long. This chain's CDR3 is CASSHATGTGEETQYF. For the CDR3, the DNA is TGTGCCAGCAGCCACGCTACCGGGACAGGGGAAGAGACCCAGTACTTC.

This clonotype was observed at least ten times. This sequence joins TRBV27 and TRBJ2-2; the D call may be TRBD1 or TRBD2 (6 bases each). V was cut by 0 bases and J by 4 bases, with 18 bases left in between. Per the germline V gene, CDR1 is MNHEY and CDR2 is SMNVEV (reference sequence). This CDR3 contains 18 residues. CDR3 DNA sequence: TGTGCCAGCAGTTTATCGGTTAGGGGGTCAGCGGGCACCGGGGAGCTGTTTTTT. Encoded protein: CASSLSVRGSAGTGELFF.

V usage is TRBV20-1 and J usage is TRBJ1-5, with D maybe TRBD1 (5 bases). Per the germline V gene, CDR1 is DFQATT and CDR2 is SNEGSKA (reference sequence). V was cut by 0 bases and J by 5 bases, with 8 bases left in between. The CDR3 consists of 13 residues. CDR3 loop: CSARETGDQPQHF. The CDR3 DNA follows: TGCAGTGCTAGAGAGACGGGGGATCAGCCCCAGCATTTT.

This rearrangement joins TRBV5-1 to TRBJ2-7, with D perhaps matching TRBD2 (6 bases). Trimming shortened V by 0 bases and J by 2 bases, and 12 bases separated the two germline ends. Germline V gene data show CDR1 as SGHRS and CDR2 as YFSETQ. The CDR3 has 15 residues. The CDR3, as DNA: TGCGCCAGCAGCTTGGTCGGGAGAGGGGCCTACGAGCAGTACTTC. Amino acid sequence: CASSLVGRGAYEQYF.

This clonotype was counted a single time. This chain uses TRBV10-3 with TRBJ1-5; D not resolved. The CDR3 runs to 13 residues. CDR1 and CDR2 (germline): ENHRY, SYGVKD. The V end lost 9 bases, the J end lost 4 bases, and 13 bases lay between the germline ends. CDR3 bases: TGTGCCATTAAGGATCAGGCGAATCAGCCCCAGCATTTT. Encoded protein: CAIKDQANQPQHF.

This chain connects TRBV11-2 to TRBJ1-1; D is ambiguous. This CDR3 comprises 12 residues. CDR1 SGHAT and CDR2 FQNNGV come from the germline V gene. V was trimmed by 3 bases and J by 5 bases, leaving 7 bases between them. CDR3 sequence (DNA): TGTGCCAGCAGCTTTGGGGAAACTGAAGCTTTCTTT. Translation: CASSFGETEAFF.

The chain combines TRBV5-1 with TRBJ2-7; 9 nucleotides match TRBD1. CDR1 and CDR2 from the germline V gene are SGHRS and YFSETQ. The CDR3 extends over 15 amino acids. V was clipped by 0 bases and J by 6 bases; unmatched bases: 7. The CDR3 sequence is CASSLGGTGLSEQYF. CDR3 DNA: TGCGCCAGCAGCTTGGGCGGGACAGGGTTGAGCGAGCAGTACTTC.

The J gene is TRBJ2-7, the V gene TRBV15; 9 positions match TRBD1. From germline, CDR1 is LNHNV and CDR2 YYDKDF (reference sequence). V lost 4 bases and J lost 5; bases outside the gene matches: 3. This CDR3 has 13 residues. The CDR3 spells CATSIGTGNEQYV. CDR3 bases: TGTGCCACCAGCATCGGGACAGGGAACGAGCAGTACGTC.

A few counts support this clonotype. The chain joins TRBV6-5 to TRBJ1-1, with D possibly TRBD1 on 6 matching bases. This CDR3 is built from 14 residues. Per germline, CDR1 MNHEY and CDR2 SVGAGI. The V end lost 6 bases, the J end lost 1 base, and 12 bases lay between the germline ends. Written as DNA, the CDR3 is TGTGCCAGCAGCCGAACAGGGCCGAACACTGAAGCTTTCTTT. Translated: CASSRTGPNTEAFF.

The V and J genes are TRBV4-1 and TRBJ2-5; 8 positions agree with TRBD1. This CDR3 is 15 amino acids long. V was clipped by 1 base and J by 5 bases; unmatched bases: 6. The V gene's germline CDR1 is MGHRA and CDR2 YSYEKL. The CDR3 nucleotides are TGCGCCAGCAGCCAAGGTTCAGGGGGCAAGGAGACCCAGTACTTC. Its translation: CASSQGSGGKETQYF.

The chain links TRBV7-2 to TRBJ1-2; 10 bases fit TRBD1. The germline gives CDR1 SGHTA, CDR2 FQGNSA. Trimming took 3 bases from V and 8 from J; bases not matched to a gene: 6. The CDR3 contains 14 residues. The CDR3 DNA follows: TGTGCCAGCAGCTTGTTCGGACAGGGGGGCGGCTACACCTTC. Protein: CASSLFGQGGGYTF.